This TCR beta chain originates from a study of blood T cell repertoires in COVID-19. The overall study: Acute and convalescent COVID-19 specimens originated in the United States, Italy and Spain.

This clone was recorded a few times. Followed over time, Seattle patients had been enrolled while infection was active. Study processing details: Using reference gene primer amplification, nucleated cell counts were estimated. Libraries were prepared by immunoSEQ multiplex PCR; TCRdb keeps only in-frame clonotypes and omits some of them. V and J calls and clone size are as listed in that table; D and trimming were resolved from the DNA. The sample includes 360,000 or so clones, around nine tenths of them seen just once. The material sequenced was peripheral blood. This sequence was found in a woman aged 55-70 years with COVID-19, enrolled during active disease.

The chain's CDR3 is CASSIIDNTDTQYF. The CDR3 bases are TGTGCCAGCAGTATCATAGACAACACAGATACGCAGTATTTT. The chain couples TRBV28 to TRBJ2-3; D unclear. Between the trimmed V and J ends, which lost 5 bases and 2 bases, there was a span of 11 bases. The CDR3 is 14 residues long. Germline CDR1 reads MDHEN; CDR2 reads SYDVKM.